The following is a TCR beta chain sequence with its context. No antigen is known for it. The data were obtained in a study of shared clonotypes between healthy human individuals. Study-level points and caveats: Relative to clonotypes present in all four donors, those not shared had lower generation probabilities. Large depth notwithstanding, sorted-subset sequencing proved incomplete by rarefaction. Blood was the sole source, and tissue repertoires probably differ.

Each replicate PCR on the sorted subsets used approximately 180 ng DNA (around 30,000 T cell genomes). This table comes from immunoSEQ multiplex PCR, and its TCRdb copy is limited to in-frame clones, with some not included. The sample yields fewer than 350,000 clones, around 87% seen once. Trimming stripped 7 bases from V and 6 bases from J, with 15 bases between. Germline CDR1 reads MDHEN; CDR2 reads SYDVKM. The CDR3 covers 13 residues. The rearrangement links TRBV28 to TRBJ1-1; no clear D gene. The receptor was isolated from a man between 18 and 35 years old in good health. The sample comprised memory CD8+ T cells sorted from blood. The subset here: CD45RO+ cells pooled with CCR7-negative TemRA cells. Here the CDR3 reads CASTEWAEAEAFF. As DNA, the CDR3 is TGTGCCAGCACTGAATGGGCGGAGGCTGAAGCTTTCTTT.